The clone carrying this T cell receptor beta chain has a single count. Its target is not known. The data derive from a study of identifying expanded T cells in peripheral blood. Study-level findings and limits: Differentially abundant clones: roughly 1.3 between replicates, about 16 at around 15 days, 19 to 20 at four. Variance in clone template counts between approximately two-week samples significantly increased with total template count across all healthy donors.

Generated by immunoSEQ multiplex PCR, the TCRdb table keeps only in-frame clones and is missing some. The repertoire has about 110,000 clones, around 89% of them found once; the top ten carry about 17%. During the collection period, no donor immune events like infections were recorded. CDR3 length equals 13 residues. The germline V gene encodes CDR1 SGHVS and CDR2 FQNEAQ. Trimming left V 0 bases short and J 5 bases short, with 8 bases between. This chain uses TRBV7-8 with TRBJ2-7; D gene ambiguous. The sequenced material came from blood. The receptor's source is a person between 18 and 75 years old in good health. The CDR3 DNA reads TGTGCCAGCAGCTTAGCGGGAAGGGACGAGCAGTACTTC. Translating gives CASSLAGRDEQYF.